These 29 T cell receptor beta chains were all obtained from the same sample, sequenced in a study of shared clonotypes between healthy human individuals. Here immunoSEQ multiplex PCR was the method, and the copy in TCRdb shows in-frame clones only, minus some. The sample consists of 2 million to 2.5 million clones, almost 96% of them appearing once. The source material was naive CD4+ T cells sorted from blood. Sample subset: CD45RA+ positively selected. The receptors were gathered from a man between 18 and 35 years old in good health.

The chain joins TRBV5-1 to TRBJ1-1; 7 bases fit TRBD1. This CDR3 has 16 amino acids. The V gene's germline CDR1 is SGHRS and CDR2 YFSETQ. The V and J ends lost 0 bases and 1 base, in that order; junction bases with no gene match: 6. CDR3 sequence (DNA): TGCGCCAGCAGCTTGGATACAGGGGTAAAGAACACTGAAGCTTTCTTT. Protein sequence: CASSLDTGVKNTEAFF. Complete variable domain (other parts from reference TRBV5-1 and TRBJ1-1): KAGVTQTPRYLIKTRGQQVTLSCSPISGHRSVSWYQQTPGQGLQFLFEYFSETQRNKGNFPGRFSGRQFSNSRSEMNVSTLELGDSALYLCASSLDTGVKNTEAFFGQGTRLTVV.

This chain uses TRBV6-1 with TRBJ2-1; 8 bases align to TRBD1. Germline loops: CDR1 MNHNS, CDR2 SASEGT. Germline trimming cut 6 bases from V and 7 bases from J; bases unmatched to any gene: 5. The CDR3 is 13 residues long. This CDR3 reads CASRAGGGNEQFF. The CDR3 nucleotides read TGTGCCAGCAGAGCAGGGGGCGGAAATGAGCAGTTCTTC.

This chain connects TRBV5-5 to TRBJ2-1; D remains unclear. Per the germline V gene, CDR1 is SGHKS and CDR2 is YYEKEE (reference sequence). The CDR3 runs to 15 residues. V gave up 1 base and J gave up 2 bases, with 10 bases separating them. The CDR3 DNA is TGTGCCAGCAGCTTGACAGCTCAAGCCTACAATGAGCAGTTCTTC. It yields the protein CASSLTAQAYNEQFF.

This rearrangement joins TRBV28 to TRBJ2-7; 14 bases fit TRBD2. The germline gives CDR1 MDHEN, CDR2 SYDVKM. The V gene end was trimmed by 7 bases and the J gene end by 3 bases; junction bases not matched to a gene: 14. The CDR3 runs 18 residues. Written as DNA, the CDR3 is TGTGCCAGCAAACTCACCGGGACTAGCGGGAGCCCCAACTACGAGCAGTACTTC. This encodes CASKLTGTSGSPNYEQYF.

This chain uses TRBV7-9 with TRBJ2-2; D remains unclear. Germline V gene lookup returns CDR1 SEHNR and CDR2 FQNEAQ (reference sequence). The CDR3 extends over 15 amino acids. The ends were cut back, 3 bases at V and 1 base at J, with 9 bases in the middle. The CDR3: CASSFTPRNTGELFF. The CDR3 nucleotides read TGTGCCAGCAGCTTCACACCCAGGAACACCGGGGAGCTGTTTTTT.

This sequence joins TRBV7-9 and TRBJ2-3; no firm D call. Between the trimmed V and J ends, which lost 1 base and 7 bases, there was a span of 6 bases. This CDR3 comprises 12 residues. From germline, CDR1 is SEHNR and CDR2 FQNEAQ (reference sequence). The CDR3 is CASSLEVYTQYF. The CDR3, as DNA: TGTGCCAGCAGCTTAGAGGTTTATACGCAGTATTTT.

A single count supports this clone. The chain joins TRBV25-1 to TRBJ2-1; 12 bases are shared with TRBD2. V lost 6 bases and J lost 6; bases outside the gene matches: 0. The CDR3 contains 13 residues. Germline CDR1 and CDR2: MGHDK and SYGVNS. The CDR3: CASRTSGSNEQFF. CDR3 DNA sequence: TGTGCCAGCAGGACTAGCGGGAGCAATGAGCAGTTCTTC.

This chain uses TRBV25-1 with TRBJ1-6; a possible D gene is TRBD1 (6 bases). The CDR3 totals 14 residues. V lost 2 bases and J lost 11, with 13 bases in between. CDR1 is MGHDK and CDR2 is SYGVNS in the germline V gene. CDR3 sequence reads: CASSERGGGTPLHF. CDR3 bases: TGTGCCAGCAGTGAAAGGGGAGGGGGGACACCCCTCCACTTT.

The chain carries TRBV19 and TRBJ1-6, with 8 bases identical to TRBD1. Germline CDR1 LNHDA, CDR2 SQIVND (reference sequence). J gave up 7 bases and V 6 bases, and 8 bases lay outside the gene matches. This CDR3 is 15 amino acids long. The chain's CDR3 is CASRWTGTGNSPLHF. The CDR3 DNA reads TGTGCCAGTAGGTGGACAGGGACCGGGAATTCACCCCTCCACTTT.

This clone has a single count. The rearrangement links TRBV5-8 to TRBJ2-7; 9 positions agree with TRBD1. The CDR3 consists of 15 residues. CDR1 SGHTS and CDR2 YDEGEE come from the germline V gene. With 3 bases clipped from V and 4 bases from J, the junction kept 8 bases outside the gene matches. The chain's CDR3 is CASSYPGQGWYEQYF. The CDR3 DNA reads as TGTGCCAGCAGCTATCCGGGACAGGGTTGGTACGAGCAGTACTTC.

The CDR3 here is CASKVSSGPYEQYF. The CDR3 region has the DNA TGTGCCAGCAAAGTGTCTAGCGGTCCCTACGAGCAGTACTTC. The chain links TRBV7-8 to TRBJ2-7; TRBD2 aligns across 7 bases. The V gene end was trimmed by 7 bases and the J gene end by 2 bases; junction bases not matched to a gene: 8. CDR1 and CDR2 from the germline V gene are SGHVS and FQNEAQ. The CDR3 has 14 amino acids.

The rearrangement uses TRBV28 and TRBJ1-2; D not resolved. The ends were cut back, 6 bases at V and 7 bases at J, with 9 bases in the middle. The CDR3 totals 11 residues. The germline CDR1 and CDR2 sequences are MDHEN and SYDVKM. CDR3 sequence: CASSYDTGYTF. CDR3 sequence (DNA): TGTGCCAGCAGCTATGACACTGGCTACACCTTC.

The chain has TRBV10-3 and TRBJ1-1, with 7 positions matching TRBD1. This CDR3 spans 16 amino acids. Losses at the gene ends were 5 bases for V and 1 base for J; bases not matched to a gene: 10. Germline V lookup: CDR1 ENHRY, CDR2 SYGVKD. CDR3 nucleotides: TGTGCCATCAGTCCCAGGGGGGGGGCAGCGAACACTGAAGCTTTCTTT. Translating it yields CAISPRGGAANTEAFF.

The rearrangement links TRBV2 to TRBJ1-6; TRBD1 matches at 7 bases. The germline V gene has CDR1 SNHLY and CDR2 FYNNEI. V was pared by 4 bases and J by 6 bases, with 6 bases of the junction left unmatched. This CDR3 is 15 amino acids long. CDR3 nucleotides: TGTGCCAGCAGTGCCCAGGGGGGGCCTAATTCACCCCTCCACTTT. It specifies CASSAQGGPNSPLHF.

The V and J genes are TRBV4-1 and TRBJ2-1; 13 bases are shared with TRBD2. The V and J ends lost 1 base and 7 bases, in that order; junction bases with no gene match: 7. This CDR3 has 17 amino acids. From germline, CDR1 is MGHRA and CDR2 YSYEKL. Here the CDR3 reads CASSQGQLAGGPNEQFF. CDR3 nucleotides: TGCGCCAGCAGCCAAGGGCAACTAGCGGGGGGGCCTAATGAGCAGTTCTTC.

This clone was recorded once. The J gene is TRBJ2-7, the V gene TRBV5-1; D perhaps matches TRBD1 (5 bases). The CDR3 has 16 residues. Trimming took 4 bases from V and 5 from J, leaving 22 bases between them. Germline V gene data show CDR1 as SGHRS and CDR2 as YFSETQ. The DNA of the CDR3 is TGCGCCAGCAGCCTGAACTGGGGCCAAGGGGTCGACGAGCAGTACTTC. Translated: CASSLNWGQGVDEQYF.

The V gene is TRBV14, the J gene TRBJ1-1; possible D gene TRBD1, 6 bases. The V gene's germline CDR1 is SGHDN and CDR2 FVKESK. V dropped 4 bases and J dropped 4 bases, with 10 bases sitting between them. This CDR3 comprises 13 residues. As DNA, the CDR3 is TGTGCCAGCAGCCCACAGGGTCCCACTGAAGCTTTCTTT. The encoded protein is CASSPQGPTEAFF.

The chain employs TRBV2 and TRBJ1-6; D gene ambiguous. This CDR3 contains 13 residues. Germline V lookup: CDR1 SNHLY, CDR2 FYNNEI. The ends were cut back, 4 bases at V and 8 bases at J, with 9 bases in the middle. For the CDR3, the DNA is TGTGCCAGCAGTGCGGAAATGTATTCACCCCTCCACTTT. It codes for CASSAEMYSPLHF.

The chain couples TRBV5-1 to TRBJ2-7; perhaps TRBD1 as D (6 bases). Per the germline V gene, CDR1 is SGHRS and CDR2 is YFSETQ. The CDR3 is made up of 13 amino acids. Trimming took 4 bases from V and 3 from J, leaving 11 bases between them. CDR3 protein: CASSIGQYYEQYF. The CDR3 DNA follows: TGCGCCAGCAGCATCGGACAGTACTACGAGCAGTACTTC.

The J gene is TRBJ1-6, the V gene TRBV30; a weak D match, TRBD1 (6 bases). The CDR3 is made up of 16 amino acids. Deletions cut 4 bases from V and 0 bases from J, with 13 bases between. Germline CDR1 and CDR2: GTSNPN and SVGIG (reference sequence). CDR3 in DNA: TGTGCCTGGAATCGGGACAAGAGCTCCTATAATTCACCCCTCCACTTT. It translates to CAWNRDKSSYNSPLHF. The full variable domain, with the rest looked up from reference TRBV30 and TRBJ1-6, is SQTIHQWPATLVQPVGSPLSLECTVEGTSNPNLYWYRQAAGRGLQLLFYSVGIGQISSEVPQNLSASRPQDRQFILSSKKLLLSDSGFYLCAWNRDKSSYNSPLHFGNGTRLTVT.

The chain employs TRBV12-1 and TRBJ2-7; the DNA was not compared with TRBD1, the D call given in the table. TRBV12-1 is a pseudogene. This CDR3 region has 20 residues. CDR3: CASSFRGQHSMLPVPYEQYF. CDR3 in DNA: TGTGCCAGCAGCTTTAGGGGACAACACAGTATGCTCCCAGTTCCCTACGAGCAGTACTTC.

This sequence joins TRBV27 and TRBJ1-1; D is possibly TRBD1 (5 bases). CDR1 is MNHEY and CDR2 is SMNVEV in the germline V gene (reference sequence). Trimming took off 6 bases at V and 1 base at J, with 12 bases between the two ends. The CDR3 spans 14 residues. In DNA, the CDR3 is TGTGCCAGCAGGGGGTGGGGCACGAACACTGAAGCTTTCTTT. It translates to CASRGWGTNTEAFF.

The rearrangement links TRBV28 to TRBJ1-5; D gene uncertain. V shed 4 bases and J shed 7 bases, with 14 bases lying between them. The CDR3 has 14 residues. CDR1 and CDR2 (germline): MDHEN, SYDVKM. CDR3 sequence (DNA): TGTGCCAGCAGTTCCGGCATTCCCCACCAGCCCCAGCATTTT. Protein sequence: CASSSGIPHQPQHF.

This clone was observed a single time. The chain has TRBV5-6 and TRBJ2-3; 10 positions agree with TRBD2. With V trimmed by 1 base and J by 6 bases, 8 bases remained unmatched. The germline V gene encodes CDR1 SGHDT and CDR2 YYEEEE. The CDR3 length is 16 residues. This chain's CDR3 is CASSLLTSGVRDTQYF. In DNA, the CDR3 is TGTGCCAGCAGCTTGTTAACTAGCGGGGTTCGGGATACGCAGTATTTT.

This clone was recorded once. The V and J genes are TRBV19 and TRBJ1-3; the D is unclear. Germline V gives CDR1 LNHDA, CDR2 SQIVND (reference sequence). CDR3 length: 14 amino acids. CDR3 loop: CGSGGSPSGNTIYF. The CDR3 region has the DNA TGTGGTTCGGGCGGATCTCCCTCTGGAAACACCATATATTTT.

The chain links TRBV19 to TRBJ1-4; the match to TRBD1 covers 9 bases. The junction had 5 bases not matched to a gene; V was cut back by 4 bases and J by 8 bases. The CDR3 length is 14 residues. Per germline, CDR1 LNHDA and CDR2 SQIVND (reference sequence). The CDR3 sequence: CASSNRDRVEKLFF. CDR3 nucleotide sequence: TGTGCCAGTAGTAACCGGGACAGGGTCGAAAAACTGTTTTTT. Variable domain in full (rest from reference TRBV19 and TRBJ1-4): DGGITQSPKYLFRKEGQNVTLSCEQNLNHDAMYWYRQDPGQGLRLIYYSQIVNDFQKGDIAEGYSVSREKKESFPLTVTSAQKNPTAFYLCASSNRDRVEKLFFGSGTQLSVL.

The chain carries TRBV6-5 and TRBJ2-3, with D possibly being TRBD1 (5 bases). The CDR3 spans 14 residues. CDR1 MNHEY and CDR2 SVGAGI come from the germline V gene. The DNA for the CDR3 is TGTGTTAAGGGGTGTGACTTCCACACAGATACGCAGTATTTT. Amino acids: CVKGCDFHTDTQYF.

The J gene is TRBJ1-6, the V gene TRBV2; a possible D gene is TRBD1 (5 bases). The V end lost 3 bases, the J end lost 8 bases, and 14 bases lay between the germline ends. Germline assignment: CDR1 SNHLY and CDR2 FYNNEI. This CDR3 spans 15 amino acids. In DNA, the CDR3 is TGTGCCAGCAGTGACTCGGACACAACCTATTCACCCCTCCACTTT. It encodes CASSDSDTTYSPLHF.

This chain uses TRBV28 with TRBJ1-2; D remains ambiguous. V gave up 1 base and J gave up 3 bases, with 12 bases separating them. Germline V CDR1 and CDR2: MDHEN, SYDVKM. CDR3 length: 15 residues. In DNA, the CDR3 is TGTGCCAGCAGTTTATCCCGCGGATACTACTATGGCTACACCTTC. Translating it yields CASSLSRGYYYGYTF.